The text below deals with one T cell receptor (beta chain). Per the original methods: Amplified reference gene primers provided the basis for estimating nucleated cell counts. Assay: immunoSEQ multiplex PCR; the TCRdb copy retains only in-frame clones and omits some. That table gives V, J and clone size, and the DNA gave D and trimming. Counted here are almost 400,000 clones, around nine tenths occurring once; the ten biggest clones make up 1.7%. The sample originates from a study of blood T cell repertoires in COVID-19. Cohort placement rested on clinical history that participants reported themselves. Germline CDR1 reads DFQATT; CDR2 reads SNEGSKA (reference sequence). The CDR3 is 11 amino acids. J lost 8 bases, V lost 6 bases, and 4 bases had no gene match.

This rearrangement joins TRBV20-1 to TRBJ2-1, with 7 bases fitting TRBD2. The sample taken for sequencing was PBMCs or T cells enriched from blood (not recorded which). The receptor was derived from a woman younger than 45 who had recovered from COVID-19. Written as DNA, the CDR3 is TGCAGTGCGTCACTAGCGCATGAGCAGTTCTTC. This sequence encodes CSASLAHEQFF.